The following is a TCR beta chain sequence with its context. Its antigen specificity is not known. No base quality information exists; no much larger clone differs at one position. The instrument was an Illumina HiSeq 1500. Starting from the raw public reads, TCRdb applied fastp trimming at Q25, assembled clones with MiXCR and retained in-frame beta chains. Entries are consolidated by CDR3 protein sequence, retaining the most common genes and DNA. Recorded for this sample are around 540,000 distinct CDR3 sequences; around a third of them occurred a single time. The ten top clones hold roughly 16% of the sample. What this sample's treatment or condition label stands for: in vitro stimulation with specific CMV peptide epitopes to enrich CMV-specific T cells. This sample is part of a study of T cell repertoires in cytomegalovirus infection (dated by TCRdb to between 2018 and 2021). Regarding the research as a whole: Peptide stimulations targeted recently identified HLA-C-restricted CMV epitopes, whose presentation resists viral immunomodulation, together with well-studied HLA-B-restricted epitopes. The HLA type of each donor mattered for the analysis, because public TCR beta signatures pointed to carriage of CMV infection along with the matching HLA type.

CDR1 and CDR2, per the germline V gene, are MGHDK and SYGVNS. Including cysteine and phenylalanine, the CDR3 has 16 amino acids. Just CDR3 DNA is preserved here, 48 bases in frame from base 1. V trim: 3 bases; J trim: 4 bases; unmatched bases: 7. What the authors observed across the whole study: In both this cohort and an independent roughly 330-donor cohort, the cumulative frequency of public TCR beta family members distinguished carriers of CMV infection plus the relevant HLA type. The ex vivo response was dominated by HLA-C-restricted CMV-specific TCR beta clonotypes, and the single most frequent clonotype in two of eight donors was supplied by these HLA-C-restricted clonotypes.

Recombination connected TRBV25-1 to TRBJ2-3, and 10 bases in between align with TRBD2. The sequences come from cultured PBMCs, collected from culture after CMV antigen stimulation. The sequence derives from a human donor in good health (CMV status not recorded). Some clones in this sample may be carry-over from other donors' samples. The CDR3 is CASSETAGGPADTQYF. The DNA is TGTGCCAGCAGTGAGACAGCGGGAGGGCCCGCAGATACGCAGTATTTT.